This is a list of T cell receptor beta chains from one sample in a study of beta chain features in type 1 diabetes. Repertoires were generated with immunoSEQ multiplex PCR, while TCRdb's copy carries only in-frame clones and drops some. Of 850,000 to 900,000 clones in the sample, 17% were seen once. The sequenced sample consisted of naive CD4+ T cells from blood. The receptor set was obtained from a woman aged 18-29 years in good health. The CDR3 runs from the conserved cysteine through the conserved F or W. D genes are given only for firm matches. Not every row has a clone size; where given, it reads once, few, many or a size class.

-	TRBV2	TRBJ2-3	few	CASRRDRSTDTQYF	TGTGCCAGCAGGAGGGACCGTAGCACAGATACGCAGTATTTT
TRBD2	TRBV7-9	TRBJ2-1	-	CASSSLRLGTSGNEQFF	TGTGCCAGCAGCTCCTTACGGCTCGGAACTAGCGGCAATGAGCAGTTCTTC
TRBD2	TRBV5-1	TRBJ2-1	few	CASSFLAGGSDEQFF	TGCGCCAGCAGCTTCCTAGCGGGAGGCAGCGATGAGCAGTTCTTC
-	TRBV5-6	TRBJ2-5	-	CASSLREQETQYF	TGTGCCAGCAGCCTCCGGGAGCAAGAGACCCAGTACTTC
-	TRBV6-6	TRBJ2-7	-	CASSQTDSHEQYF	TGTGCCAGCAGCCAAACCGACAGCCACGAGCAGTACTTC
-	TRBV7-9	TRBJ1-4	few	CASSLDLRQSKGEKLFF	TGTGCCAGCAGCTTAGATCTCCGACAGTCGAAGGGAGAAAAACTGTTTTTT
-	TRBV2	TRBJ1-3	few	CASSAVLRGGNTIYF	TGTGCCAGCAGCGCAGTATTGCGGGGTGGAAACACCATATATTTT
TRBD2	TRBV27	TRBJ2-7	few	CASSRSGVGSYEQYF	TGTGCCAGCAGTCGTAGCGGGGTAGGCTCCTACGAGCAGTACTTC
-	TRBV6-1	TRBJ1-2	-	CASSEALGQSYGYTF	TGTGCCAGCAGTGAAGCGCTGGGACAAAGCTATGGCTACACCTTC
TRBD1	TRBV5-1	TRBJ1-2	-	CASRGDSSSRYGYTF	TGCGCCAGCAGAGGGGACAGCTCCTCCCGCTATGGCTACACCTTC
-	TRBV15	TRBJ2-3	few	CATRARATDTQYF	TGTGCCACCAGGGCTCGCGCGACAGATACGCAGTATTTT
-	TRBV4-2	TRBJ1-2	-	CASSRGQPYGYTF	TGTGCCAGCAGCCGCGGACAGCCCTATGGCTACACCTTC
TRBD1	TRBV6-5	TRBJ1-2	-	CASSYDQGANYGYTF	TGTGCCAGCAGTTACGATCAGGGGGCTAACTATGGCTACACCTTC
-	TRBV7-2	TRBJ2-2	-	CASSLAISRRGGGELFF	TGTGCCAGCAGCTTAGCGATTAGCAGGAGAGGGGGCGGGGAGCTGTTTTTT
TRBD1	TRBV7-6	TRBJ2-6	-	CASSPRDRAGANVLTF	TGTGCCAGCAGCCCTAGGGACAGGGCTGGGGCCAACGTCCTGACTTTC
-	TRBV6-5	TRBJ1-3	-	CASSYSHSGNTIYF	TGTGCCAGCAGTTACAGCCACTCTGGAAACACCATATATTTT
TRBD1	TRBV27	TRBJ2-2	-	CASKHRGQSGELFF	TGTGCCAGCAAACACAGGGGGCAGTCAGGGGAGCTGTTTTTT
-	TRBV4-2	TRBJ1-1	-	CASSQVIILGSGTEAFF	TGTGCCAGCAGCCAAGTCATTATTTTGGGGAGTGGCACTGAAGCTTTCTTT
-	TRBV20-1	TRBJ2-1	-	CSRAKYNEQFF	TGCAGTAGGGCGAAGTACAATGAGCAGTTCTTC
-	TRBV10-3	TRBJ2-7	-	CAISDPGGQYF	TGTGCCATCAGTGACCCCGGCGGGCAGTACTTC
-	TRBV19	TRBJ1-5	few	CASSILDTGRGQPQHF	TGTGCCAGTAGTATCCTTGATACAGGGCGGGGTCAGCCCCAGCATTTT
-	TRBV15	TRBJ1-5	few	CATSSPNRYSNQPQHF	TGTGCCACCAGCAGCCCAAACAGATATAGCAATCAGCCCCAGCATTTT
-	TRBV28	TRBJ2-3	few	CASSSSHRGSDTQYF	TGTGCCAGCAGTTCTTCCCACCGAGGTTCAGATACGCAGTATTTT
TRBD1	TRBV29-1	TRBJ2-7	-	CSVDTGTGATKQYF	TGCAGCGTTGATACCGGGACAGGGGCTACGAAGCAGTACTTC
TRBD2	TRBV7-2	TRBJ2-5	few	CASSVAGVGETQYF	TGTGCCAGCAGCGTAGCGGGAGTGGGGGAGACCCAGTACTTC
-	TRBV20-1	TRBJ2-7	-	CSASGTYEQYF	TGCAGTGCTAGCGGGACCTACGAGCAGTACTTC